This T cell receptor beta chain was captured in a study of monozygotic twins with inflammatory bowel disease. Study outcomes and limitations: Versus healthy twins, IBD patients showed fewer clonotypes shared with others, especially with disease activity. IBD patients showed reduced TCRbeta diversity (inverse Simpson) versus healthy co-twins. Patient repertoire variability may have increased through differing immunosuppressive treatments.

Germline V gives CDR1 SGHAT, CDR2 FQNNGV. CDR3 length: 15 residues. Molecular identifiers with 6-nucleotide sample barcodes were added during cDNA synthesis via template switching. TCRdb re-analyzed the 5' RACE reads; it lists each CDR3 protein once, without DNA. In total, the table holds around 400,000 distinct CDR3 sequences. As concerns this clonotype: Its antigen is unknown.

The J gene is TRBJ2-5, the V gene TRBV11-2; TCRdb's D call, TRBD2, is unchecked because there is no DNA. Sequenced: blood. This sequence was found in a human donor with ulcerative colitis or Crohn's disease, or a healthy co-twin of an affected twin (not recorded which). The CDR3 loop is CASSRGLAGPETQYF. Full variable domain (rest looked up from reference TRBV11-2 and TRBJ2-5): EAGVAQSPRYKIIEKRQSVAFWCNPISGHATLYWYQQILGQGPKLLIQFQNNGVVDDSQLPKDRFSAERLKGVDSTLKIQPAKLEDSAVYLCASSRGLAGPETQYFGPGTRLLVL.